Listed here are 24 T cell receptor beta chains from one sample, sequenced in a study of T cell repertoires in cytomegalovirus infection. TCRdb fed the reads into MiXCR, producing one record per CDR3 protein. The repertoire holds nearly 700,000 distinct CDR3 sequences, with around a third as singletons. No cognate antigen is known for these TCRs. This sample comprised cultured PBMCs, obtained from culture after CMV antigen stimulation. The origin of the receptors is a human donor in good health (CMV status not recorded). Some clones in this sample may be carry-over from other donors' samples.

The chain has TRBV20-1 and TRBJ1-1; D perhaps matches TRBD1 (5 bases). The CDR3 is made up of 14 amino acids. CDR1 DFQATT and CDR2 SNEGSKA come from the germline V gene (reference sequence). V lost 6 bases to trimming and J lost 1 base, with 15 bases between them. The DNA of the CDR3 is TGCAGTGCCAGGGAGCCGGGACGGAACACTGAAGCTTTCTTT. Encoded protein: CSAREPGRNTEAFF.

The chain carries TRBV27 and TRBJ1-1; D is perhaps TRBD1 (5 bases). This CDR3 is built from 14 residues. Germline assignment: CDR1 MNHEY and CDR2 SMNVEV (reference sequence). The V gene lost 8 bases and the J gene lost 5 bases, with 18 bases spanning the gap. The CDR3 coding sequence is TGTGCCAGCTCCCACGGGGGGGGAGGGACTGAAGCTTTCTTT. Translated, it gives CASSHGGGGTEAFF.

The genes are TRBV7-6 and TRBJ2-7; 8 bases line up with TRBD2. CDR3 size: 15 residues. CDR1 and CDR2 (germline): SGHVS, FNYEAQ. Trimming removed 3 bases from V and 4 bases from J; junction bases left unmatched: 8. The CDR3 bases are TGTGCCAGCAGCTTTGGGGCTAGCGGGCAATACGAGCAGTACTTC. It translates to CASSFGASGQYEQYF.

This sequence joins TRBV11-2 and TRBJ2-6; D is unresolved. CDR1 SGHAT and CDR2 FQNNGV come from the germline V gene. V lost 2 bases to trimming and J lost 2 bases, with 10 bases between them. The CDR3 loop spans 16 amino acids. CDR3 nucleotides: TGTGCCAGCAGCTTATTGAGTGGGGCTGGGGCCAACGTCCTGACTTTC. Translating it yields CASSLLSGAGANVLTF.

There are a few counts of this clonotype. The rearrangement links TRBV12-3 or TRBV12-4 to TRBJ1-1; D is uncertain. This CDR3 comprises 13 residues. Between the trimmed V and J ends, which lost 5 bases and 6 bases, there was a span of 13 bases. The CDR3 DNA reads TGTGCCAGCAGTGCCCAACTTACCTCTGAAGCTTTCTTT. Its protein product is CASSAQLTSEAFF.

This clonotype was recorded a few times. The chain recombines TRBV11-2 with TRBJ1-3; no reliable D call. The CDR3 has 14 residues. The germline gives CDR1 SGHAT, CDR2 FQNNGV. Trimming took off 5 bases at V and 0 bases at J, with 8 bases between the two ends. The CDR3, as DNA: TGTGCCAGCAGCACGGCCGTCTCTGGAAACACCATATATTTT. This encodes CASSTAVSGNTIYF.

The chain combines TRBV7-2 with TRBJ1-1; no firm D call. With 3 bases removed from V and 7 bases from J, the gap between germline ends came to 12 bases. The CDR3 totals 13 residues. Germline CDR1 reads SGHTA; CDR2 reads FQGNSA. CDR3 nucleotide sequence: TGTGCCAGCAGCTTTCCCGCGGTGGTTGAAGCTTTCTTT. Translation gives CASSFPAVVEAFF.

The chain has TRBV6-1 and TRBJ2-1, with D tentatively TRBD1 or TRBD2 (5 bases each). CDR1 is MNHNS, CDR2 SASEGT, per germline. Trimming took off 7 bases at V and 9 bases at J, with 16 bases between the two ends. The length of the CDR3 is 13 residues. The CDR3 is CASNTRGSGEQFF. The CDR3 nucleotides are TGTGCCAGCAACACCCGGGGCAGTGGTGAGCAGTTCTTC.

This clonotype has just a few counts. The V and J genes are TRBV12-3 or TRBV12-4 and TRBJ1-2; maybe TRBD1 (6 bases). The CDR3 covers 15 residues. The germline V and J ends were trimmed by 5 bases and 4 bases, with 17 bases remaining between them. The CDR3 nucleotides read TGTGCCAGCAGTGGGTGGGGGCCATTGAGCTATGGCTACACCTTC. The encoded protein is CASSGWGPLSYGYTF.

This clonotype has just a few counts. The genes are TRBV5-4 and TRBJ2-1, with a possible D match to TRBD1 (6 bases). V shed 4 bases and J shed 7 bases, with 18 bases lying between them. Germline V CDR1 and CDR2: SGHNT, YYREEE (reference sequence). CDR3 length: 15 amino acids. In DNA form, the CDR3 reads TGTGCCAGCAGCGCTTCGGAACAGGGATTGAATGAGCAGTTCTTC. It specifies CASSASEQGLNEQFF.

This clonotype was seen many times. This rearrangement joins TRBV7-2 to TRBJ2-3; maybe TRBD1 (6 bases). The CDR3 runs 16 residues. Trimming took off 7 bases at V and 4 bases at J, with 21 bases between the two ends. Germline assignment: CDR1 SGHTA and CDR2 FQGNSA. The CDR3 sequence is CASTRQAGVWADTQYF. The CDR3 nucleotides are TGTGCCAGCACACGACAGGCAGGGGTATGGGCAGATACGCAGTATTTT.

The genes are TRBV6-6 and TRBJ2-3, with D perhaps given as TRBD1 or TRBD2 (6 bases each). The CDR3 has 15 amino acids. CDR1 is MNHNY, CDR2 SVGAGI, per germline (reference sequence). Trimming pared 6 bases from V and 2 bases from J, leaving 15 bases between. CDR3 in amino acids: CASRLRGVYTDTQYF. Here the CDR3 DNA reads TGTGCCAGCAGGTTAAGGGGGGTCTACACAGATACGCAGTATTTT.

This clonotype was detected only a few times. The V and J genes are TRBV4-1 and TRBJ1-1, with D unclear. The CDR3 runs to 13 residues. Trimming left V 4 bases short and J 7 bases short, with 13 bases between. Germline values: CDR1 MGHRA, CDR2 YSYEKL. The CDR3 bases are TGCGCCAGCAGCCCCCTGCCCGGACTTGAAGCTTTCTTT. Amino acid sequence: CASSPLPGLEAFF.

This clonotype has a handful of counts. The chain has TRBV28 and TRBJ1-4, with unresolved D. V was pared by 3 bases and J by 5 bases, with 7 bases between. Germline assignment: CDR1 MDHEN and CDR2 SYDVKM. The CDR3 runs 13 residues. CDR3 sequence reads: CASSFRRNEKLFF. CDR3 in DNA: TGTGCCAGCAGTTTCCGACGGAATGAAAAACTGTTTTTT.

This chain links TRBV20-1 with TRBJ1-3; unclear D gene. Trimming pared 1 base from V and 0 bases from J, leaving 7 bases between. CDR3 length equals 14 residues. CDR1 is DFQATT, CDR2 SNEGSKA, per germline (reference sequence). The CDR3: CSARGRSSGNTIYF. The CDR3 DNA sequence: TGCAGTGCTAGAGGCCGGAGCTCTGGAAACACCATATATTTT.

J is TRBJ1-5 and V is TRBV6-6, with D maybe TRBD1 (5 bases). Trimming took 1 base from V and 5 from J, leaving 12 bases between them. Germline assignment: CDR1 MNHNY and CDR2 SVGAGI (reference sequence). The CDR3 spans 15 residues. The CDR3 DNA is TGTGCCAGCAGTTACTTGACAGAAGAAGATCAGCCCCAGCATTTT. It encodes CASSYLTEEDQPQHF.

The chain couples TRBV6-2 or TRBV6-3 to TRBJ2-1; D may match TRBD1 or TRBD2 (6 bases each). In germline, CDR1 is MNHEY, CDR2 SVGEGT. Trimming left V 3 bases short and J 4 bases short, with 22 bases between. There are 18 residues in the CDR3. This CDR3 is CASSYGRGLTGPYNEQFF. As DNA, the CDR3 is TGTGCCAGCAGTTATGGTCGGGGGTTGACAGGTCCGTACAATGAGCAGTTCTTC.

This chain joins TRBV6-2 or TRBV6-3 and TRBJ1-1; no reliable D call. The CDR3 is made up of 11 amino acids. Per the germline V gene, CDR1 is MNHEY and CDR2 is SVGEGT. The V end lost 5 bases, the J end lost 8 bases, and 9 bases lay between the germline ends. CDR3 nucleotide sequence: TGTGCCAGCAGTCGCCGGGAGGAAGCTTTCTTT. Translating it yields CASSRREEAFF.

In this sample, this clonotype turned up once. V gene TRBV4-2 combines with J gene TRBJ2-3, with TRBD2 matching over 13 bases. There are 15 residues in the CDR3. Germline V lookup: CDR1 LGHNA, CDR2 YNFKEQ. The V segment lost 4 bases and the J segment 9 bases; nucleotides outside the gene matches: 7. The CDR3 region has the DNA TGTGCCAGCAGCCCCGGGACTAGCGGGGTAGACACGCAGTATTTT. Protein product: CASSPGTSGVDTQYF.

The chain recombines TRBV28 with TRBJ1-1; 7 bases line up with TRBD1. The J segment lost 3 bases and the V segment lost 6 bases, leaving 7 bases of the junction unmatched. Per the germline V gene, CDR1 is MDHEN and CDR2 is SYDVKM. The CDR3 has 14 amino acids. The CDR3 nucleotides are TGTGCCAGCAGGCCTGACAGGGCCTACACTGAAGCTTTCTTT. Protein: CASRPDRAYTEAFF.

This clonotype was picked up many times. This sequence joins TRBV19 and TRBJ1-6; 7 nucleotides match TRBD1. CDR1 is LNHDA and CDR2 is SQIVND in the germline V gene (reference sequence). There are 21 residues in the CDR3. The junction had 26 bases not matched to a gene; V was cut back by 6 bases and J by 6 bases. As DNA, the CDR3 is TGTGCCAGTAGCAAAACCAAACCCCAGGGGGTTCGCCCGAGGATTAATTCACCCCTCCACTTT. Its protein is CASSKTKPQGVRPRINSPLHF. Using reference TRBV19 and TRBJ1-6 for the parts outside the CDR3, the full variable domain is DGGITQSPKYLFRKEGQNVTLSCEQNLNHDAMYWYRQDPGQGLRLIYYSQIVNDFQKGDIAEGYSVSREKKESFPLTVTSAQKNPTAFYLCASSKTKPQGVRPRINSPLHFGNGTRLTVT.

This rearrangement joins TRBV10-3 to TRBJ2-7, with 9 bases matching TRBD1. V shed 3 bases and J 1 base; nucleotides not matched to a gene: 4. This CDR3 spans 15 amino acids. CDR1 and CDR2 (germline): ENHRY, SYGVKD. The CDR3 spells CAISDPGQGSYEQYF. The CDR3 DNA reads TGTGCCATCAGTGACCCAGGACAGGGGTCCTACGAGCAGTACTTC.

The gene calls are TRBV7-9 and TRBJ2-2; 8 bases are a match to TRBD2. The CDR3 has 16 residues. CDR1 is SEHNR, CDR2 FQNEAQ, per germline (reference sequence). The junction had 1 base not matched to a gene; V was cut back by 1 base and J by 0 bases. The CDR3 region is CASSLGSGTNTGELFF. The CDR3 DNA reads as TGTGCCAGCAGCTTAGGTAGCGGGACGAACACCGGGGAGCTGTTTTTT.

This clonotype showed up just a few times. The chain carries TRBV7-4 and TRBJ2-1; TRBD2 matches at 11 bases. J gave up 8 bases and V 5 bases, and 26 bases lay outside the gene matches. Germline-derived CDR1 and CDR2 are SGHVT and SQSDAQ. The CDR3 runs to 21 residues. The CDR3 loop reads CASSDIWGGTSGSKPRHEQFF. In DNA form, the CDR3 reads TGTGCCAGCAGCGATATATGGGGGGGGACTAGCGGTTCAAAACCGCGCCATGAGCAGTTCTTC.